Presented here are 14 T cell receptor beta chains from one specimen sequenced in a study of T cell changes during pregnancy in multiple sclerosis. Assay: immunoSEQ multiplex PCR; the TCRdb copy retains only in-frame clones and omits some. The data contain 40,000 to 60,000 clones, 91% of them singletons. The sequences come from CD8+ T cells from peripheral blood mononuclear cells, collected in the second trimester of pregnancy. These receptors all come from a female donor with multiple sclerosis, enrolled in a pregnancy study.

In this sample, this clone turned up many times. V is TRBV4-2 and J is TRBJ2-1; 10 nucleotides agree with TRBD2. V lost 0 bases and J lost 7; bases outside the gene matches: 9. Germline CDR1 is LGHNA and CDR2 is YNFKEQ. The CDR3 is made up of 17 amino acids. The CDR3 region is CASSQEESGGVMNEQFF. For the CDR3, the DNA is TGTGCCAGCAGCCAAGAAGAAAGCGGGGGGGTCATGAATGAGCAGTTCTTC.

This clone has a single count. The chain links TRBV7-6 to TRBJ2-7, with TRBD1 identical over 10 bases. V was pared by 5 bases and J by 5 bases, with 9 bases of the junction left unmatched. Germline-derived CDR1 and CDR2 are SGHVS and FNYEAQ. The CDR3 is made up of 15 amino acids. The CDR3 DNA reads as TGTGCCAGCAGCGACAGGACAGGGGGGGTCCACGAGCAGTACTTC. Protein: CASSDRTGGVHEQYF.

In DNA, the CDR3 is TGCGCCAGCAGCCAAGACCAGGCAGGGGCTCAGCCCCAGCATTTT. This encodes CASSQDQAGAQPQHF. J is TRBJ1-5 and V is TRBV4-3; weak D call: TRBD1 (6 bases). Germline assignment: CDR1 LGHNA and CDR2 YSLEER. The ends were cut back, 0 bases at V and 6 bases at J, with 12 bases in the middle. This CDR3 spans 15 amino acids.

This clone was seen a handful of times. The chain employs TRBV27 and TRBJ1-1; TRBD1 might be the D (6 bases). Between the trimmed V and J ends, which lost 10 bases and 5 bases, there was a span of 17 bases. This CDR3 spans 13 amino acids. Germline V gene sequence: CDR1 MNHEY, CDR2 SMNVEV (reference sequence). The CDR3 coding sequence is TGTGCCATCGAGCAGGGTCAGGGGACTGAAGCTTTCTTT. Protein sequence: CAIEQGQGTEAFF.

CDR3 DNA sequence: TGTGCCAGCAGTTTGTCGGGAGAAAAACTGTTTTTT. Amino acid sequence: CASSLSGEKLFF. The V call is TRBV27, the J call TRBJ1-4; D gene uncertain. CDR3 size: 12 residues. Germline values: CDR1 MNHEY, CDR2 SMNVEV (reference sequence). Trimming pared 3 bases from V and 8 bases from J, leaving 7 bases between.

CDR3 residues: CASSPQRGDTQYF. The CDR3, as DNA: TGTGCCAGCAGCCCCCAAAGGGGAGATACGCAGTATTTT. This sequence joins TRBV7-2 and TRBJ2-3, with D maybe TRBD1 (5 bases). From germline, CDR1 is SGHTA and CDR2 FQGNSA. V was pared by 5 bases and J by 5 bases, with 11 bases between. CDR3 length: 13 amino acids.

The chain links TRBV2 to TRBJ2-3, with TRBD1 matching 7 bases. The junction had 6 bases not matched to a gene; V was cut back by 5 bases and J by 4 bases. CDR1 SNHLY and CDR2 FYNNEI come from the germline V gene. This CDR3 region has 14 residues. The CDR3 sequence: CASSKGAPADTQYF. In DNA, the CDR3 is TGTGCCAGCAGTAAGGGGGCGCCGGCAGATACGCAGTATTTT.

The chain is built from TRBV4-1 and TRBJ2-5; possibly TRBD1 for D (5 bases). CDR3 length: 16 residues. The germline V gene encodes CDR1 MGHRA and CDR2 YSYEKL. Trimming shortened V by 1 base and J by 5 bases, and 17 bases separated the two germline ends. The chain's CDR3 is CASSQVPGLGVETQYF. CDR3 sequence (DNA): TGCGCCAGCAGCCAAGTTCCCGGTCTAGGGGTGGAGACCCAGTACTTC.

The gene calls are TRBV6-1 and TRBJ1-4; the match to TRBD1 covers 7 bases. This CDR3 has 15 residues. The germline gives CDR1 MNHNS, CDR2 SASEGT. Trimming cost V 2 bases and J 6 bases; bases outside gene matches: 6. The CDR3, as DNA: TGTGCCAGCAGTGAAACGGGACAGAACTATGAAAAACTGTTTTTT. This gives the protein CASSETGQNYEKLFF.

The J gene is TRBJ1-2, the V gene TRBV9; D remains unclear. V was pared by 4 bases and J by 8 bases, with 12 bases between. CDR1 and CDR2 (germline): SGDLS, YYNGEE. The CDR3 extends over 12 amino acids. CDR3 bases: TGTGCCAGCAGCCCACCGGAGGGAGGCTACACCTTC. This translates into CASSPPEGGYTF.

This chain uses TRBV5-4 with TRBJ2-3, with 8 bases lining up with TRBD2. The J segment lost 2 bases and the V segment lost 3 bases, leaving 8 bases of the junction unmatched. Per germline, CDR1 SGHNT and CDR2 YYREEE (reference sequence). The CDR3 loop spans 16 amino acids. CDR3 in DNA: TGTGCCAGCAGCTCGACTCGGGGGGGGCTCACAGATACGCAGTATTTT. Protein product: CASSSTRGGLTDTQYF.

The rearrangement links TRBV7-9 to TRBJ2-5; possibly TRBD2 for D (6 bases). Germline lookup yields CDR1 SEHNR and CDR2 FQNEAQ (reference sequence). V lost 1 base to trimming and J lost 6 bases, with 9 bases between them. This CDR3 has 13 residues. CDR3 sequence (DNA): TGTGCCAGCAGCTTAGGAACTAGCAAGACCCAGTACTTC. This gives the protein CASSLGTSKTQYF.

This chain links TRBV27 with TRBJ2-7; D is ambiguous. The V end lost 5 bases, the J end lost 3 bases, and 11 bases lay between the germline ends. The germline gives CDR1 MNHEY, CDR2 SMNVEV (reference sequence). The CDR3 length is 13 residues. In DNA, the CDR3 is TGTGCCAGCAGTGAGGTAGATAACTACGAGCAGTACTTC. Amino acids: CASSEVDNYEQYF.

This clone is medium-sized by share. This sequence joins TRBV7-9 and TRBJ1-1; D call uncertain. The V gene lost 3 bases and the J gene lost 1 base, with 9 bases spanning the gap. The CDR3 length is 14 residues. Germline V gene sequence: CDR1 SEHNR, CDR2 FQNEAQ (reference sequence). CDR3 coding DNA: TGTGCCAGCAGCTTCATAGAGGGGAACACTGAAGCTTTCTTT. Protein: CASSFIEGNTEAFF.